Listed below are T cell receptor beta chains from one sample, sequenced in a study of blood T cell repertoires in COVID-19. Sequencing used immunoSEQ multiplex PCR; TCRdb keeps in-frame clones, though not all of them. The profile shows about 120,000 clones, 85% to 90% of them singletons. The sequenced sample was peripheral blood. These receptors were obtained from a man between 65 and 80 years old who had recovered from COVID-19. The CDR3 runs from the conserved cysteine through the conserved F or W. Each record gives: CDR3 length, V gene, J gene, clone size, D gene, CDR3 protein, CDR3 DNA. A D gene is named only where the DNA matches it firmly. Part of the rows lack a size; the others show once, few, many or a class for expanded clones.

>15|TRBV7-6|TRBJ1-3|-|TRBD1
CASSLDRGAGNTIYF
TGTGCCAGCAGCTTAGACAGGGGAGCTGGAAACACCATATATTTT
>12|TRBV12-3/TRBV12-4|TRBJ1-2|-|-
CASSLALYGYTF
TGTGCCAGCAGTTTAGCTCTGTATGGCTACACCTTC
>13|TRBV7-9|TRBJ1-1|-|-
CASSFRGGTEAFF
TGTGCCAGCAGCTTCAGGGGTGGCACTGAAGCTTTCTTT
>14|TRBV19|TRBJ2-1|-|-
CASSTQAASDEQFF
TGTGCCAGTAGTACTCAAGCGGCGAGTGATGAGCAGTTCTTC
>14|TRBV4-2|TRBJ1-6|-|-
CASSPIGGGSPLHF
TGTGCCAGCAGCCCCATTGGGGGGGGCTCACCCCTCCACTTT
>17|TRBV7-2|TRBJ2-6|-|-
CASSLTGTSSGANVLTF
TGTGCCAGCAGCTTAACTGGGACAAGCTCTGGGGCCAACGTCCTGACTTTC
>15|TRBV3-1/TRBV3-2|TRBJ2-3|-|-
CASSQGMYGGDTQYF
TGTGCCAGCAGCCAAGGAATGTATGGCGGAGATACGCAGTATTTT
>16|TRBV4-1|TRBJ2-2|once|TRBD1
CASSQPRDRVTGELFF
TGCGCCAGCAGCCAGCCCCGGGACAGGGTAACCGGGGAGCTGTTTTTT
>14|TRBV3-1/TRBV3-2|TRBJ1-2|once|-
CASSRPDGGPGYTF
TGTGCCAGCAGCCGGCCGGATGGAGGCCCTGGCTACACCTTC
>13|TRBV2|TRBJ2-4|once|TRBD2
CASNPGLANIQYF
TGTGCCAGCAATCCGGGACTAGCGAACATTCAGTACTTC